The sequence of this T cell receptor (beta chain) was determined in a study of blood T cell repertoires in COVID-19. Study context: Samples of COVID-19 (acute and convalescent) were obtained from the United States, Italy and Spain.

In the source study's methods: Nucleated cell number was recorded as an estimate derived from reference gene primer amplification. Generated by immunoSEQ multiplex PCR, the TCRdb table keeps only in-frame clones and is missing some. From that table come the V and J calls and clone size; the DNA was used to work out D and trimming. The data contain about 38,000 clones, around 90% of them singletons. Per the germline V gene, CDR1 is LGHNA and CDR2 is YSLEER. V gave up 1 base and J gave up 7 bases, with 14 bases separating them. CDR3 size: 16 residues. This clonotype was obtained from a man aged 55 to 69 with active or convalescent COVID-19. The rearrangement links TRBV4-3 to TRBJ1-6; tentative D call: TRBD1 (5 bases). Sequencing input: peripheral blood. The CDR3 reads CASSQAITGQNSPLHF. CDR3 sequence (DNA): TGCGCCAGCAGCCAAGCTATTACAGGCCAAAATTCACCCCTCCACTTT.